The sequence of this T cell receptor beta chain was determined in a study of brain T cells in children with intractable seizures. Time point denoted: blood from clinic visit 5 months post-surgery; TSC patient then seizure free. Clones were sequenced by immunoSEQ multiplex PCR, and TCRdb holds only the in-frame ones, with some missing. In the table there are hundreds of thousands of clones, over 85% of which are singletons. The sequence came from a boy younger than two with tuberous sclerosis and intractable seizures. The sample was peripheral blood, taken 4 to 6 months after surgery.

The DNA for the CDR3 is TGTGCCACCAGAGCGGGGGGGCTAGGGGATACGCAGTATTTT. This codes for CATRAGGLGDTQYF. This chain links TRBV6-5 with TRBJ2-3; TRBD2 agrees at 10 bases. Trimming at V came to 10 bases and at J to 6 bases, leaving 10 bases not matched to a gene. CDR1 is MNHEY and CDR2 is SVGAGI in the germline V gene. The CDR3 contains 14 residues.